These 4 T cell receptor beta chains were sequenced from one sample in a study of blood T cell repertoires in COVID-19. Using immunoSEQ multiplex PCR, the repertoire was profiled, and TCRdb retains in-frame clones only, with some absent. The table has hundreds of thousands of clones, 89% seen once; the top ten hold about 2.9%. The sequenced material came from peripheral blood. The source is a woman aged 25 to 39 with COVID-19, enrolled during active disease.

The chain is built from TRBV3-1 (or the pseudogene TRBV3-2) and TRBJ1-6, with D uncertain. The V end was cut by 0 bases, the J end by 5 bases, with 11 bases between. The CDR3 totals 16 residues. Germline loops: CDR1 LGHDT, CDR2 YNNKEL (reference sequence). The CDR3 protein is CASSQDISGNNSPLHF. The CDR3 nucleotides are TGTGCCAGCAGCCAAGATATCTCCGGGAATAATTCACCCCTCCACTTT.

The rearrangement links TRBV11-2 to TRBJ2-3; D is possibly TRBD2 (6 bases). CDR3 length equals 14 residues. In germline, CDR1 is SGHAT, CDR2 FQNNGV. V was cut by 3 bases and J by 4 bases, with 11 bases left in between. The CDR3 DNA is TGTGCCAGCAGCTTCCGAGGAGGGGCAGATACGCAGTATTTT. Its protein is CASSFRGGADTQYF.

The CDR3 DNA sequence: TGTGCCAGCAGTAGCGGACAGGGTCACGAGCAGTACTTC. It codes for CASSSGQGHEQYF. The genes are TRBV6-6 and TRBJ2-7, with 8 nucleotides matching TRBD1. The germline gives CDR1 MNHNY, CDR2 SVGAGI (reference sequence). The V segment lost 5 bases and the J segment 5 bases; nucleotides outside the gene matches: 5. The CDR3 extends over 13 amino acids.

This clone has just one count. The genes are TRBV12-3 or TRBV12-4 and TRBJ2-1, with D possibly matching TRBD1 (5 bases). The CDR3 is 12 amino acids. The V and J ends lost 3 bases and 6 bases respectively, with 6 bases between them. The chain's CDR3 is CASSLGLNEQFF. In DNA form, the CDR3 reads TGTGCCAGCAGTTTGGGGCTCAATGAGCAGTTCTTC.